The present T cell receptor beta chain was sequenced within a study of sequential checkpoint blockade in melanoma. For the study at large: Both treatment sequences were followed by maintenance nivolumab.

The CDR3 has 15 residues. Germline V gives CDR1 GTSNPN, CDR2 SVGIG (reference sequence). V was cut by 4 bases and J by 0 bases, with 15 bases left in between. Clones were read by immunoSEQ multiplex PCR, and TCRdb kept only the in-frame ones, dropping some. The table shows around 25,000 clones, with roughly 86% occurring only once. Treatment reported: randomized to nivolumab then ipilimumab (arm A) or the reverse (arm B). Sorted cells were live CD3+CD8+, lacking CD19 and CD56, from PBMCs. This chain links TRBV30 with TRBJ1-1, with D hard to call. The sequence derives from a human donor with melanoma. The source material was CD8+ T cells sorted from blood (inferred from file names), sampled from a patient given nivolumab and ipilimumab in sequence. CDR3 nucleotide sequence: TGTGCCTGGACCGGGATTTTGGGCATGAACACTGAAGCTTTCTTT. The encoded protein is CAWTGILGMNTEAFF.